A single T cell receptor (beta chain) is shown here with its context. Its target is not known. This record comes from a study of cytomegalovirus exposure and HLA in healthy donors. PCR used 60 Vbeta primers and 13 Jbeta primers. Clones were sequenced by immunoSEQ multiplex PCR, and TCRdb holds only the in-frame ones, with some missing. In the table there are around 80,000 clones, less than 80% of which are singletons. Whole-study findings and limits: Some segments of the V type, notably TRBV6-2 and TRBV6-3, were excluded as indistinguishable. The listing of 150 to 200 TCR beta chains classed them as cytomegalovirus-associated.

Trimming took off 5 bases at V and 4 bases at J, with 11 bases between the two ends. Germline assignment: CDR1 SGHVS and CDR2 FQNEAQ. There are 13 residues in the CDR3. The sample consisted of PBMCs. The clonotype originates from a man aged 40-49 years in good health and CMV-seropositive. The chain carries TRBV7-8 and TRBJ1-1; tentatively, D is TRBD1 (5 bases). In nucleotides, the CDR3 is TGTGCCAGCAGCGTAAAAACAGGCACTGAAGCTTTCTTT. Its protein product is CASSVKTGTEAFF.